The 28 T cell receptor beta chains in this list originate from one sample, sequenced in a study of metastatic and nonmetastatic thyroid tumors. Thyroid surgery had not been preceded by any treatment in any patient. MiXCR reprocessed the PCR reads for TCRdb. The sample lists under 20,000 clones, about 34% occurring once. The specimen sequenced was tumor tissue. The source is a female donor with papillary thyroid cancer or a benign thyroid nodule (not recorded which). Some clones in this sample may be carry-over from other donors' samples.

The J gene is TRBJ2-5, the V gene TRBV19; 10 bases map to TRBD1. CDR3 length: 14 amino acids. The germline V gene encodes CDR1 LNHDA and CDR2 SQIVND (reference sequence). The ends lost 5 bases at V and 4 bases at J; junction bases unmatched: 4. The CDR3 DNA sequence: TGTGCCAGTAGTCCAAGGACAGGGGGAGAGACCCAGTACTTC. This gives the protein CASSPRTGGETQYF.

This clone is termed medium-sized. The genes are TRBV20-1 and TRBJ2-1; 8 positions agree with TRBD2. This CDR3 is 17 amino acids long. Germline V lookup: CDR1 DFQATT, CDR2 SNEGSKA (reference sequence). Germline trimming cut 1 base from V and 4 bases from J; bases unmatched to any gene: 12. CDR3 DNA: TGCAGTGCTAGAGGTCCCCGGGCGGGAGGTTCTTACAATGAGCAGTTCTTC. It specifies CSARGPRAGGSYNEQFF.

The sample holds many counts of this clone. The V and J genes are TRBV7-2 and TRBJ2-2; TRBD2 aligns across 10 bases. Per the germline V gene, CDR1 is SGHTA and CDR2 is FQGNSA. This CDR3 contains 18 residues. V dropped 4 bases and J dropped 1; count of bases not matched to a gene: 9. The CDR3 DNA follows: TGTGCCAGCAGCTACCCTGGTCTAGCGGGAGAGAACACCGGGGAGCTGTTTTTT. This encodes CASSYPGLAGENTGELFF.

This clone was counted only a few times. V gene TRBV9 combines with J gene TRBJ2-1; a weak D match, TRBD2 (5 bases). Germline V gene data show CDR1 as SGDLS and CDR2 as YYNGEE. V was pared by 6 bases and J by 5 bases, with 9 bases between. The CDR3 sequence is 12 residues long. This CDR3 is CASNEGNNEQFF. The CDR3 DNA reads TGTGCCAGCAATGAGGGAAACAATGAGCAGTTCTTC.

This clone has more than one count but fewer than ten. At one end, the junction sequence differs from germline, possibly due to a read error. The chain links TRBV6-1 to TRBJ2-3, with 9 bases fitting TRBD1. This CDR3 comprises 14 residues. The germline V gene encodes CDR1 MNHNS and CDR2 SASEGT. The chain's CDR3 is CACSEDRGRDTQYF. In nucleotides, the CDR3 is TGTGCCTGCAGTGAAGACAGGGGGAGGGATACGCAGTATTTT.

Many counts were recorded for this clone. This chain connects TRBV20-1 to TRBJ2-5, with TRBD2 matching over 16 bases. V lost 4 bases to trimming and J lost 3 bases; unmatched junction nucleotides: 2. The CDR3 sequence is 15 residues long. From germline, CDR1 is DFQATT and CDR2 SNEGSKA (reference sequence). DNA for the CDR3: TGCAGTGCTATGGGGACTAGCGGGAGGGAAGAGACCCAGTACTTC. This codes for CSAMGTSGREETQYF.

This clone was found many times. The chain employs TRBV5-6 and TRBJ2-1; 7 nucleotides match TRBD2. The CDR3 totals 16 residues. The germline V gene encodes CDR1 SGHDT and CDR2 YYEEEE. The trim removed 0 bases at V and 7 bases at J, leaving 10 bases unmatched. This CDR3 reads CASSLDAGAFSNEQFF. The CDR3 DNA reads as TGTGCCAGCAGCTTGGATGCGGGAGCGTTTTCGAATGAGCAGTTCTTC.

The rearrangement links TRBV4-3 to TRBJ2-1; D unresolved. CDR1 LGHNA and CDR2 YSLEER come from the germline V gene. The germline V and J ends were trimmed by 4 bases and 7 bases, with 17 bases remaining between them. The CDR3 consists of 15 residues. CDR3 protein: CASSPTAARGNEQFF. The DNA of the CDR3 is TGCGCCAGCAGCCCCACAGCTGCTCGAGGTAATGAGCAGTTCTTC.

The chain recombines TRBV19 with TRBJ2-7, with D possibly being TRBD2 (5 bases). The germline V gene encodes CDR1 LNHDA and CDR2 SQIVND (reference sequence). The V and J ends lost 6 bases and 3 bases respectively, with 6 bases between them. This CDR3 contains 11 residues. The CDR3 sequence: CASRLGYEQYF. The CDR3, as DNA: TGTGCCAGTAGACTAGGCTACGAGCAGTACTTC.

This clone has more than one count but fewer than ten. CDR3 in amino acids: CASGLVAVERNDNEQFF. The CDR3 region has the DNA TGTGCTAGTGGTTTGGTCGCCGTGGAGCGGAACGACAATGAGCAGTTCTTC. This chain connects TRBV12-5 to TRBJ2-1; the D gene is possibly TRBD2 (5 bases). V was cut by 0 bases and J by 5 bases, with 17 bases left in between. From germline, CDR1 is LGHNT and CDR2 FRNRAP. The CDR3 is 17 residues long.

This clone came up a few times. The V call is TRBV6-1, the J call TRBJ1-4; D is unclear. The CDR3 consists of 17 residues. Trimming removed 5 bases from V and 0 bases from J, with 16 bases in between. CDR1 is MNHNS, CDR2 SASEGT, per germline. The DNA for the CDR3 is TGTGCCAGCAGTAAAAACCCCCCCACAGCAACTAATGAAAAACTGTTTTTT. Its protein is CASSKNPPTATNEKLFF.

The sample holds many counts of this clone. An end of the junction differs from the germline gene, which may be a read error. V is TRBV28 and J is TRBJ1-2, with a tentative D call TRBD1 (5 bases). The CDR3 spans 14 residues. Germline V gene data show CDR1 as MDHEN and CDR2 as SYDVKM. The CDR3 reads CASFDTRRGGGYIF. The CDR3, as DNA: TGTGCCAGCTTCGACACACGAAGGGGAGGTGGCTACATCTTC.

The chain recombines TRBV6-1 with TRBJ2-7, with no clear D. V lost 6 bases and J 0 bases, leaving 15 bases between the germline ends. This CDR3 spans 15 amino acids. In germline, CDR1 is MNHNS, CDR2 SASEGT. CDR3 region: CASSPRADSSYEQYF. The DNA of the CDR3 is TGTGCCAGCAGCCCTAGGGCGGATAGCTCCTACGAGCAGTACTTC.

The rearrangement links TRBV5-1 to TRBJ1-4; 9 bases are a match to TRBD1. Germline assignment: CDR1 SGHRS and CDR2 YFSETQ. Unmatched junction bases numbered 3, after V lost 2 bases and J lost 4 bases. The CDR3 loop spans 15 amino acids. The CDR3 reads CASSLQGADNEKLFF. Written as DNA, the CDR3 is TGCGCCAGCAGCTTACAGGGGGCGGATAATGAAAAACTGTTTTTT.

This chain links TRBV27 with TRBJ2-7, with D possibly TRBD2 on 6 matching bases. The V end was cut by 6 bases, the J end by 4 bases, with 16 bases between. The germline CDR1 and CDR2 sequences are MNHEY and SMNVEV (reference sequence). CDR3 length: 14 residues. CDR3 in amino acids: CASSPRGWGYEQYF. The CDR3 nucleotides read TGTGCCAGCAGCCCCCGGGGGTGGGGGTACGAGCAGTACTTC.

The rearrangement links TRBV27 to TRBJ2-1; TRBD2 might be the D (5 bases). The germline V gene encodes CDR1 MNHEY and CDR2 SMNVEV (reference sequence). Trimming removed 7 bases at V and 7 bases at J, with 17 bases between. The CDR3 totals 14 residues. The CDR3: CASTLRGPRNEQFF. The CDR3 nucleotides are TGTGCCAGCACCCTGAGAGGGCCTAGGAATGAGCAGTTCTTC.

This clone was seen just once. A read error may account for a junction end that differs from germline. The V and J genes are TRBV7-3 and TRBJ2-2; D not certain. Germline V CDR1 and CDR2: SGHTA, FQGTGA. The CDR3 contains 14 residues. CDR3 sequence (DNA): TGTGCCATCAGCCAAAGCGCTAACACCGGGGAGCTGTTTTTT. It is translated as CAISQSANTGELFF.

The gene calls are TRBV5-1 and TRBJ2-7; TRBD2 matches at 7 bases. The germline V gene encodes CDR1 SGHRS and CDR2 YFSETQ. With 4 bases clipped from V and 0 bases from J, the junction kept 7 bases outside the gene matches. The CDR3 length is 15 residues. The CDR3 sequence is CASSLLERGSYEQYF. For the CDR3, the DNA is TGCGCCAGCAGCCTGCTCGAGCGGGGCTCCTACGAGCAGTACTTC.

This clone was recorded many times. The V gene is TRBV3-1, the J gene TRBJ1-3, with no clear D. Per the germline V gene, CDR1 is LGHDT and CDR2 is YNNKEL (reference sequence). V shed 0 bases and J shed 3 bases, with 12 bases lying between them. The CDR3 totals 16 residues. The CDR3 DNA sequence: TGTGCCAGCAGCCAAGAAAACGGGTGGAGTGGAAACACCATATATTTT. It codes for CASSQENGWSGNTIYF.

The chain joins TRBV24-1 to TRBJ1-2, with 7 positions matching TRBD1. V gave up 2 bases and J gave up 1 base; unmatched junction bases: 9. Germline CDR1 KGHDR, CDR2 SFDVKD. The length of the CDR3 is 17 residues. The CDR3: CATSDSATGQLNYGYTF. DNA for the CDR3: TGTGCCACCAGTGATTCAGCAACGGGACAGCTTAACTATGGCTACACCTTC.

This clone was seen more than once but under ten times. The chain is built from TRBV6-1 and TRBJ2-7; D unclear. This CDR3 is 13 amino acids long. V lost 5 bases and J lost 1, with 9 bases in between. Germline lookup yields CDR1 MNHNS and CDR2 SASEGT. CDR3 in amino acids: CASSRAQSYEQYF. The CDR3 bases are TGTGCCAGCAGTAGGGCTCAATCCTACGAGCAGTACTTC.

CDR3 region: CASIYEGDIYEQYF. CDR3 in DNA: TGTGCCAGTATATATGAGGGGGACATTTACGAGCAGTACTTC. The chain uses TRBV19 and TRBJ2-7; D is possibly TRBD1 (6 bases). This CDR3 contains 14 residues. V gave up 7 bases and J gave up 4 bases, with 17 bases separating them. CDR1 is LNHDA, CDR2 SQIVND, per germline (reference sequence).

This clone appeared many times. The V call is TRBV5-1, the J call TRBJ2-1; the match to TRBD1 covers 7 bases. J was trimmed by 6 bases and V by 4 bases; bases with no gene match: 10. The CDR3 is made up of 15 amino acids. Germline assignment: CDR1 SGHRS and CDR2 YFSETQ. CDR3 amino acids: CASSPQGFSINEQFF. Here the CDR3 DNA reads TGCGCCAGCAGCCCACAGGGGTTCTCGATCAATGAGCAGTTCTTC.

This clone turned up a few times. Since the CDR3 does not end with the conserved phenylalanine or tryptophan, this likely comes from a read error. This sequence joins TRBV19 and TRBJ1-5; 8 bases line up with TRBD1. CDR1 is LNHDA, CDR2 SQIVND, per germline (reference sequence). Germline trimming cut 6 bases from V and 7 bases from J; bases unmatched to any gene: 8. This CDR3 spans 14 amino acids. CDR3 sequence reads: CASRETGEGQPQHL. As DNA, the CDR3 is TGTGCCAGTAGAGAGACAGGGGAAGGACAGCCCCAGCATCTT.

The genes are TRBV7-3 and TRBJ2-3; D remains unclear. The germline V gene has CDR1 SGHTA and CDR2 FQGTGA. The ends were cut back, 2 bases at V and 2 bases at J, with 8 bases in the middle. The length of the CDR3 is 14 residues. CDR3 DNA: TGTGCCAGCAGCTTAGGAACTTCCACAGATACGCAGTATTTT. The encoded protein is CASSLGTSTDTQYF. Full variable domain (missing parts from reference TRBV7-3 and TRBJ2-3): GAGVSQTPSNKVTEKGKYVELRCDPISGHTALYWYRQSLGQGPEFLIYFQGTGAADDSGLPNDRFFAVRPEGSVSTLKIQRTERGDSAVYLCASSLGTSTDTQYFGPGTRLTVL.

This clone is categorized as medium-sized. V usage is TRBV5-5 and J usage is TRBJ1-2; D gene uncertain. The CDR3 totals 13 residues. V shed 0 bases and J shed 8 bases, with 11 bases lying between them. The V gene's germline CDR1 is SGHKS and CDR2 YYEKEE (reference sequence). The chain's CDR3 is CASSLEPILGYTF. CDR3 in DNA: TGTGCCAGCAGCTTGGAACCCATTCTGGGCTACACCTTC.

In this sample, this clone turned up a few times. This chain uses TRBV6-1 with TRBJ1-2; weak D call: TRBD1 (5 bases). From germline, CDR1 is MNHNS and CDR2 SASEGT. The CDR3 runs to 13 residues. Trimming removed 2 bases at V and 8 bases at J, with 12 bases between. CDR3 amino acids: CASSESWGRGYTF. The DNA of the CDR3 is TGTGCCAGCAGTGAAAGTTGGGGGAGAGGCTACACCTTC.

CDR3 protein: CASSVGKPWEASYNEQFF. The CDR3 DNA is TGTGCCAGCAGCGTAGGAAAACCTTGGGAGGCTTCCTACAATGAGCAGTTCTTC. The chain carries TRBV9 and TRBJ2-1; a weak D match, TRBD2 (6 bases). The CDR3 totals 18 residues. The V end lost 0 bases, the J end lost 1 base, and 17 bases lay between the germline ends. The germline gives CDR1 SGDLS, CDR2 YYNGEE.